This T cell receptor (beta chain) was documented in a study of technical replicates of blood from a few donors. Using immunoSEQ multiplex PCR, the repertoire was profiled, and TCRdb retains in-frame clones only, with some absent. The repertoire consists of about 97,000 clones, with 90% to 97% occurring once and the leading ten covering about 0.36%. This CDR3 spans 15 amino acids. Deletions cut 1 base from V and 0 bases from J, with 9 bases between. CDR1 is SGHRS and CDR2 is YFSETQ in the germline V gene. The chain joins TRBV5-1 to TRBJ2-3; the D is unclear. This clonotype was sampled from a human donor in good health. The sequenced sample was T cells isolated from PBMCs. This CDR3 is CASSLRGLSTDTQYF. The CDR3 region has the DNA TGCGCCAGCAGCTTGCGAGGCCTTAGCACAGATACGCAGTATTTT. Full variable domain (outside the CDR3, taken from reference TRBV5-1 and TRBJ2-3): KAGVTQTPRYLIKTRGQQVTLSCSPISGHRSVSWYQQTPGQGLQFLFEYFSETQRNKGNFPGRFSGRQFSNSRSEMNVSTLELGDSALYLCASSLRGLSTDTQYFGPGTRLTVL.